The present entry profiles one T cell receptor beta chain with its context. Its antigen is undetermined. The data were produced by immunoSEQ multiplex PCR, yet TCRdb's version contains in-frame clones alone and is incomplete. The sample gives tens of thousands of clones, roughly 83% of which show up once; 2.5% to 3.5% is in the top ten. The entry originates in a study of PD-1 blockade in mismatch repair-deficient tumors. Study-level results: Tumor-resident clones, often absent from pretreatment blood, expanded after pembrolizumab and then contracted.

Mismatch repair deficiency was confirmed in all patients, by PCR or immunohistochemistry. Unmatched junction bases numbered 2, after V lost 6 bases and J lost 3 bases. CDR1 is SNHLY and CDR2 is FYNNEI in the germline V gene. There are 13 residues in the CDR3. The source of this sequence is an adult with mismatch repair-deficient cancer. The input for sequencing was PBMCs, taken before pembrolizumab treatment. The gene calls are TRBV2 and TRBJ2-1, with 7 bases matching TRBD2. CDR3 sequence: CASRAGYYNEQFF. For the CDR3, the DNA is TGTGCCAGCAGAGCGGGATACTACAATGAGCAGTTCTTC.